Below, one T cell receptor (beta chain) is given with its context. Its cognate antigen is unknown. V was shortened by 6 bases and J by 1 base, with 17 bases between the two germline ends. There are 16 residues in the CDR3. Germline loops: CDR1 SNHLY, CDR2 FYNNEI. 60 Vbeta and 13 Jbeta primers were used in PCR. Only in-frame clones appear in the TCRdb table, and some are missing; sequencing was by immunoSEQ multiplex PCR. This sample carries tens of thousands of clones, with approximately 0.58% going to the ten biggest clones. All the people who gave samples were healthy bone marrow donors. This sample was taken from a study of cytomegalovirus exposure and HLA in healthy donors. Findings and caveats of the study: The study labeled under 200 TCR beta chains cytomegalovirus-associated. When analyzed later, a missense DCLRE1C variant was found to be linked to TCR beta V- and J-gene trimming. An observed cluster of highly shared sequence variants was recorded as a likely sequencing artifact.

The source material was PBMCs. The source is a man aged 50-59 years in good health and CMV-seronegative. J is TRBJ2-3 and V is TRBV2; TRBD2 might be the D (6 bases). The DNA of the CDR3 is TGTGCCAGCAGGGATCCCGGGACTCCTCGCACAGATACGCAGTATTTT. Its protein is CASRDPGTPRTDTQYF.